These T cell receptor beta chains were read from a single sample in a study of cytomegalovirus exposure and HLA in healthy donors. The repertoire was sequenced with immunoSEQ multiplex PCR; TCRdb's copy has only in-frame clones and lacks some. The sample lists some 150,000 clones; 86% were seen once. The sequencing sample was made of PBMCs. All receptors derive from a human donor in good health. Both conserved end residues are part of each CDR3. A D gene is named only where the DNA matches it firmly. Where a row states a size, it is once, few, many or the class of an expanded clone; other rows omit it.

-	-	TRBV28	TRBJ2-1	CASSLEVEQFF	TGTGCCAGCAGTCTGGAGGTTGAGCAGTTCTTC
once	-	TRBV19	TRBJ1-1	CASSPTSPGGTNTEAFF	TGTGCCAGTAGTCCTACCTCGCCAGGAGGGACGAACACTGAAGCTTTCTTT
once	-	TRBV5-1	TRBJ1-4	CASSFQTSGKNEKLFF	TGCGCCAGCAGTTTCCAGACATCAGGAAAAAATGAAAAACTGTTTTTT
-	TRBD2	TRBV27	TRBJ2-5	CASSRVTSGTRQETQYF	TGTGCCAGCAGTCGAGTGACTAGCGGGACTCGTCAAGAGACCCAGTACTTC
-	-	TRBV7-3	TRBJ2-5	CASSAGYRETQYF	TGTGCCAGCAGCGCAGGGTATCGGGAGACCCAGTACTTC
-	TRBD2	TRBV7-9	TRBJ2-5	CASSPYFVPGTSGQETQYF	TGTGCCAGCAGCCCCTACTTCGTTCCCGGGACTAGCGGACAAGAGACCCAGTACTTC
-	TRBD1	TRBV18	TRBJ1-4	CASGGQGEEKLFF	TGTGCCAGCGGGGGACAGGGAGAGGAAAAACTGTTTTTT
-	-	TRBV2	TRBJ1-1	CASSVDISNTEAFF	TGTGCCAGCAGTGTAGACATTTCGAACACTGAAGCTTTCTTT
-	TRBD1	TRBV2	TRBJ2-1	CASSTGQAREQFF	TGTGCCAGCAGTACCGGACAGGCGCGGGAGCAGTTCTTC
-	-	TRBV7-2	TRBJ1-2	CASSSGISYGYTF	TGTGCCAGCAGCTCGGGTATCAGCTATGGCTACACCTTC
-	TRBD2	TRBV27	TRBJ2-1	CASSTLAGDNEQFF	TGTGCCAGCAGTACACTAGCGGGAGACAATGAGCAGTTCTTC
-	TRBD2	TRBV11-3	TRBJ2-1	CASSLRLANEQFF	TGTGCCAGCAGCTTAAGACTAGCCAATGAGCAGTTCTTC
-	-	TRBV4-3	TRBJ2-7	CASSQEREESYEQYF	TGCGCCAGCAGCCAAGAGAGGGAAGAATCCTACGAGCAGTACTTC
-	-	TRBV20-1	TRBJ2-5	CSALWETQYF	TGCAGTGCTCTATGGGAGACCCAGTACTTC
-	TRBD2	TRBV5-1	TRBJ2-1	CASRAPREGNNEQFF	TGCGCCAGCAGGGCCCCGCGGGAGGGAAACAATGAGCAGTTCTTC
-	TRBD1	TRBV11-2	TRBJ1-1	CASSTRQGRPDTEAFF	TGTGCCAGCAGCACGCGACAGGGGAGGCCGGACACTGAAGCTTTCTTT